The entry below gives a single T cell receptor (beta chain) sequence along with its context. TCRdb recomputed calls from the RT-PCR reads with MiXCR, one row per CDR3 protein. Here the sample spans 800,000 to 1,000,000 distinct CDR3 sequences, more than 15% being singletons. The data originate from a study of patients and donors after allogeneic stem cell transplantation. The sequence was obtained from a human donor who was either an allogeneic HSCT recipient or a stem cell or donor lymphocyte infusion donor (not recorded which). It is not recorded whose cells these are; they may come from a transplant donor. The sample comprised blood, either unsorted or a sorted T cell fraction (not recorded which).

CDR3 sequence reads: CASSQGRGPGAGNTIYF. The CDR3 DNA is TGCGCCAGCAGCCAAGGGCGGGGGCCAGGCGCTGGAAACACCATATATTTT. The chain carries TRBV4-1 and TRBJ1-3; perhaps TRBD1 as D (6 bases). This CDR3 region has 17 residues. CDR1 and CDR2 from the germline V gene are MGHRA and YSYEKL. The V end was cut by 1 base, the J end by 2 bases, with 15 bases between.